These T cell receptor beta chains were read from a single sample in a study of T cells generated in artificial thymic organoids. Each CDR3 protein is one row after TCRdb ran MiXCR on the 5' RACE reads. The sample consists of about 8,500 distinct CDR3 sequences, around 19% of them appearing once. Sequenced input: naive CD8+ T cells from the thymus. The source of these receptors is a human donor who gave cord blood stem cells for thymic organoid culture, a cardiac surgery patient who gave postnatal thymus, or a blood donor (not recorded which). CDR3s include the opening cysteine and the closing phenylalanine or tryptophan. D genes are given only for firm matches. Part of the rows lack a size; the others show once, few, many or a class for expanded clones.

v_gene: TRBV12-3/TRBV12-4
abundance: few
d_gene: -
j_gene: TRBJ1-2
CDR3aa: CASRLGPGGYTF
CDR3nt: TGTGCCAGCAGACTGGGCCCGGGTGGCTACACCTTC

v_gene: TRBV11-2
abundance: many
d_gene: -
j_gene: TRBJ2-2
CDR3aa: CASSSGYGELFF
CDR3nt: TGTGCCAGCAGCTCCGGATACGGGGAGCTGTTTTTT

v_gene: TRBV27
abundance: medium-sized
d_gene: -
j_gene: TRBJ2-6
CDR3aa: CASSLLGANVLTF
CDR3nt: TGTGCCAGCAGTTTATTGGGGGCCAACGTCCTGACTTTC

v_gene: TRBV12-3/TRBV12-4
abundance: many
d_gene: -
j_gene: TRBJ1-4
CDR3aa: CASTQQGRNEKLFF
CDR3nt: TGTGCCAGCACCCAACAGGGCCGCAATGAAAAACTGTTTTTT

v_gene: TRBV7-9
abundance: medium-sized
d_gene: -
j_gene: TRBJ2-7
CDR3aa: CASSSFRDYEQYF
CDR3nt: TGTGCCAGCAGCTCCTTCCGGGACTACGAGCAGTACTTC

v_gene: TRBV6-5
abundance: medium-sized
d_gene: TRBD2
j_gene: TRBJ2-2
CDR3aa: CASSPSGGGTGELFF
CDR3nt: TGTGCCAGCAGCCCTAGCGGGGGAGGCACCGGGGAGCTGTTTTTT

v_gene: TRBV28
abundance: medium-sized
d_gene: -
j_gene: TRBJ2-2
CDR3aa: CASSFKEGEEDGELFF
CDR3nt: TGTGCCAGCAGTTTTAAAGAGGGAGAAGAAGACGGGGAGCTGTTTTTT

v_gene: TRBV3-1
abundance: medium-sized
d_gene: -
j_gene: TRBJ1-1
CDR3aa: CASSQDPVRRGTTEAFF
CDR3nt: TGTGCCAGCAGCCAAGACCCTGTACGACGGGGAACAACTGAAGCTTTCTTT

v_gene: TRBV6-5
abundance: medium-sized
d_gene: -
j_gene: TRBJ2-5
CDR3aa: CASSYSGGETQYF
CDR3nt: TGTGCCAGCAGTTACTCCGGCGGGGAGACCCAGTACTTC

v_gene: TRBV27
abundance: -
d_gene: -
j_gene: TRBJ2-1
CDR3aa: CASSLTRSNNEQFF
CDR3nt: TGTGCCAGCAGTTTAACAAGGAGTAACAATGAGCAGTTCTTC

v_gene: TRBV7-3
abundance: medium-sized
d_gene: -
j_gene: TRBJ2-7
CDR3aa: CASSLARSYEQYF
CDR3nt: TGTGCCAGCAGCTTAGCCCGCTCCTACGAGCAGTACTTC

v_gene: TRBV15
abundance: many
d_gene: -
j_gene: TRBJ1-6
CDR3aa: CATSRDLLFDKSSVSYNSPLHF
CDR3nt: TGTGCCACCAGCAGAGATCTCCTTTTTGACAAAAGTTCCGTCTCCTATAATTCACCCCTCCACTTT

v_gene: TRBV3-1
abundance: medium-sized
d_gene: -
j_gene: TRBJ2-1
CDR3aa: CASSQEGWEQFF
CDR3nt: TGTGCCAGCAGCCAGGAGGGTTGGGAGCAGTTCTTC

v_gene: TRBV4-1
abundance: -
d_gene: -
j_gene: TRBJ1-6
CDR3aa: CATSQEANSPLHF
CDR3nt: TGCGCCACCTCCCAGGAGGCTAATTCACCCCTCCACTTT

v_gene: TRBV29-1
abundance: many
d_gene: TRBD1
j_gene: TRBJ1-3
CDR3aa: CSVAGTGNTIYF
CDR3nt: TGCAGCGTTGCCGGGACAGGGAACACCATATATTTT

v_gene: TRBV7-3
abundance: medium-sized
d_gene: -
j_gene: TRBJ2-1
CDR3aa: CASSQQGNEQFF
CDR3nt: TGTGCCAGCAGCCAACAGGGTAATGAGCAGTTCTTC

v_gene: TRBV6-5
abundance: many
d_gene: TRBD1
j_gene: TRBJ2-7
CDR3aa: CASSYGDRVAYEQYF
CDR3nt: TGTGCCAGCAGTTACGGGGACAGGGTTGCCTACGAGCAGTACTTC

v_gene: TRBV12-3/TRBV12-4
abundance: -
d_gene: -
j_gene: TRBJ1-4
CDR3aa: CACSVSSTNEKLFF
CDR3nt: TGTGCCTGCAGTGTGAGTTCAACTAATGAAAAACTGTTTTTT

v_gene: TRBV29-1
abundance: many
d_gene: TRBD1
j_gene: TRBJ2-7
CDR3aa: CSVEEWGQEYEQYF
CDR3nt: TGCAGCGTTGAAGAGTGGGGACAGGAATACGAGCAGTACTTC